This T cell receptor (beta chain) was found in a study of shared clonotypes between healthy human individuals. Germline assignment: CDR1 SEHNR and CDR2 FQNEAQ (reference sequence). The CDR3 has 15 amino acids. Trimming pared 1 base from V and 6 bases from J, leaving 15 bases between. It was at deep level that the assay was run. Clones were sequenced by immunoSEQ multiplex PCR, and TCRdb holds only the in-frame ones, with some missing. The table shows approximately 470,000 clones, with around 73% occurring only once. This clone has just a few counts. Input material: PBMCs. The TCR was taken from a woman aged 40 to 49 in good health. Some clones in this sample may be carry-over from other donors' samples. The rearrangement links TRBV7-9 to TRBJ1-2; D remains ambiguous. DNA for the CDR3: TGTGCCAGCAGCTTAGGCTTCGTGGGCGGCGATGGCTACACCTTC. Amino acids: CASSLGFVGGDGYTF.